This TCR beta chain was obtained from a study of T cells in Graves' hyperthyroidism and ophthalmopathy. The study, taken as a whole, reports: By a 13 V-J model, ophthalmopathy was set apart from stable hyperthyroidism.

With regard to this clonotype: Its matching antigen is unknown.

Germline assignment: CDR1 ENHRY and CDR2 SYGVKD. This CDR3 contains 14 residues. V lost 3 bases and J 2 bases, leaving 11 bases between the germline ends. Template material for amplifying TCR beta CDR3 regions consisted of RNA transcripts. HTBI primers drove first-round RT-PCR of the TCR CDR3. One entry per CDR3 protein results from TCRdb running MiXCR on the multiplex PCR reads. The profile shows approximately 24,000 distinct CDR3 sequences, about 53% of them singletons. Before ophthalmopathy appeared, progressors gave blood at initial hyperthyroidism diagnosis. V is TRBV10-3 and J is TRBJ2-7; D may be TRBD1 or TRBD2 (5 bases each). This TCR was sampled from a woman in her forties with Graves' hyperthyroidism that later progressed to Graves' ophthalmopathy. The sequenced material came from blood. The CDR3 here is CAISDRDRTYEQYF. CDR3 DNA sequence: TGTGCCATCAGTGACCGGGACCGAACCTACGAGCAGTACTTC.